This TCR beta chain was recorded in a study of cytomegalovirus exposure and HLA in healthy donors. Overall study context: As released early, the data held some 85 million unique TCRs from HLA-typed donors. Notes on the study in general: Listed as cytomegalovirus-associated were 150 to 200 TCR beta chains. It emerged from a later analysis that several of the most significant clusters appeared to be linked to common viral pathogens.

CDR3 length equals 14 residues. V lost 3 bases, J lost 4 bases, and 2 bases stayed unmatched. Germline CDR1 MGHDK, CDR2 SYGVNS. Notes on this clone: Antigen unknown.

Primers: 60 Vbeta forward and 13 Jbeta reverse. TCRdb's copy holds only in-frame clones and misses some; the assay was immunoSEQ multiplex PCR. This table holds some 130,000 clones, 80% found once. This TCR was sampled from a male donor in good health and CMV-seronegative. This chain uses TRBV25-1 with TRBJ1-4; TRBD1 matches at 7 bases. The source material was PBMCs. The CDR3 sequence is CASSETGFNEKLFF. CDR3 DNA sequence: TGTGCCAGCAGTGAGACAGGGTTTAATGAAAAACTGTTTTTT.